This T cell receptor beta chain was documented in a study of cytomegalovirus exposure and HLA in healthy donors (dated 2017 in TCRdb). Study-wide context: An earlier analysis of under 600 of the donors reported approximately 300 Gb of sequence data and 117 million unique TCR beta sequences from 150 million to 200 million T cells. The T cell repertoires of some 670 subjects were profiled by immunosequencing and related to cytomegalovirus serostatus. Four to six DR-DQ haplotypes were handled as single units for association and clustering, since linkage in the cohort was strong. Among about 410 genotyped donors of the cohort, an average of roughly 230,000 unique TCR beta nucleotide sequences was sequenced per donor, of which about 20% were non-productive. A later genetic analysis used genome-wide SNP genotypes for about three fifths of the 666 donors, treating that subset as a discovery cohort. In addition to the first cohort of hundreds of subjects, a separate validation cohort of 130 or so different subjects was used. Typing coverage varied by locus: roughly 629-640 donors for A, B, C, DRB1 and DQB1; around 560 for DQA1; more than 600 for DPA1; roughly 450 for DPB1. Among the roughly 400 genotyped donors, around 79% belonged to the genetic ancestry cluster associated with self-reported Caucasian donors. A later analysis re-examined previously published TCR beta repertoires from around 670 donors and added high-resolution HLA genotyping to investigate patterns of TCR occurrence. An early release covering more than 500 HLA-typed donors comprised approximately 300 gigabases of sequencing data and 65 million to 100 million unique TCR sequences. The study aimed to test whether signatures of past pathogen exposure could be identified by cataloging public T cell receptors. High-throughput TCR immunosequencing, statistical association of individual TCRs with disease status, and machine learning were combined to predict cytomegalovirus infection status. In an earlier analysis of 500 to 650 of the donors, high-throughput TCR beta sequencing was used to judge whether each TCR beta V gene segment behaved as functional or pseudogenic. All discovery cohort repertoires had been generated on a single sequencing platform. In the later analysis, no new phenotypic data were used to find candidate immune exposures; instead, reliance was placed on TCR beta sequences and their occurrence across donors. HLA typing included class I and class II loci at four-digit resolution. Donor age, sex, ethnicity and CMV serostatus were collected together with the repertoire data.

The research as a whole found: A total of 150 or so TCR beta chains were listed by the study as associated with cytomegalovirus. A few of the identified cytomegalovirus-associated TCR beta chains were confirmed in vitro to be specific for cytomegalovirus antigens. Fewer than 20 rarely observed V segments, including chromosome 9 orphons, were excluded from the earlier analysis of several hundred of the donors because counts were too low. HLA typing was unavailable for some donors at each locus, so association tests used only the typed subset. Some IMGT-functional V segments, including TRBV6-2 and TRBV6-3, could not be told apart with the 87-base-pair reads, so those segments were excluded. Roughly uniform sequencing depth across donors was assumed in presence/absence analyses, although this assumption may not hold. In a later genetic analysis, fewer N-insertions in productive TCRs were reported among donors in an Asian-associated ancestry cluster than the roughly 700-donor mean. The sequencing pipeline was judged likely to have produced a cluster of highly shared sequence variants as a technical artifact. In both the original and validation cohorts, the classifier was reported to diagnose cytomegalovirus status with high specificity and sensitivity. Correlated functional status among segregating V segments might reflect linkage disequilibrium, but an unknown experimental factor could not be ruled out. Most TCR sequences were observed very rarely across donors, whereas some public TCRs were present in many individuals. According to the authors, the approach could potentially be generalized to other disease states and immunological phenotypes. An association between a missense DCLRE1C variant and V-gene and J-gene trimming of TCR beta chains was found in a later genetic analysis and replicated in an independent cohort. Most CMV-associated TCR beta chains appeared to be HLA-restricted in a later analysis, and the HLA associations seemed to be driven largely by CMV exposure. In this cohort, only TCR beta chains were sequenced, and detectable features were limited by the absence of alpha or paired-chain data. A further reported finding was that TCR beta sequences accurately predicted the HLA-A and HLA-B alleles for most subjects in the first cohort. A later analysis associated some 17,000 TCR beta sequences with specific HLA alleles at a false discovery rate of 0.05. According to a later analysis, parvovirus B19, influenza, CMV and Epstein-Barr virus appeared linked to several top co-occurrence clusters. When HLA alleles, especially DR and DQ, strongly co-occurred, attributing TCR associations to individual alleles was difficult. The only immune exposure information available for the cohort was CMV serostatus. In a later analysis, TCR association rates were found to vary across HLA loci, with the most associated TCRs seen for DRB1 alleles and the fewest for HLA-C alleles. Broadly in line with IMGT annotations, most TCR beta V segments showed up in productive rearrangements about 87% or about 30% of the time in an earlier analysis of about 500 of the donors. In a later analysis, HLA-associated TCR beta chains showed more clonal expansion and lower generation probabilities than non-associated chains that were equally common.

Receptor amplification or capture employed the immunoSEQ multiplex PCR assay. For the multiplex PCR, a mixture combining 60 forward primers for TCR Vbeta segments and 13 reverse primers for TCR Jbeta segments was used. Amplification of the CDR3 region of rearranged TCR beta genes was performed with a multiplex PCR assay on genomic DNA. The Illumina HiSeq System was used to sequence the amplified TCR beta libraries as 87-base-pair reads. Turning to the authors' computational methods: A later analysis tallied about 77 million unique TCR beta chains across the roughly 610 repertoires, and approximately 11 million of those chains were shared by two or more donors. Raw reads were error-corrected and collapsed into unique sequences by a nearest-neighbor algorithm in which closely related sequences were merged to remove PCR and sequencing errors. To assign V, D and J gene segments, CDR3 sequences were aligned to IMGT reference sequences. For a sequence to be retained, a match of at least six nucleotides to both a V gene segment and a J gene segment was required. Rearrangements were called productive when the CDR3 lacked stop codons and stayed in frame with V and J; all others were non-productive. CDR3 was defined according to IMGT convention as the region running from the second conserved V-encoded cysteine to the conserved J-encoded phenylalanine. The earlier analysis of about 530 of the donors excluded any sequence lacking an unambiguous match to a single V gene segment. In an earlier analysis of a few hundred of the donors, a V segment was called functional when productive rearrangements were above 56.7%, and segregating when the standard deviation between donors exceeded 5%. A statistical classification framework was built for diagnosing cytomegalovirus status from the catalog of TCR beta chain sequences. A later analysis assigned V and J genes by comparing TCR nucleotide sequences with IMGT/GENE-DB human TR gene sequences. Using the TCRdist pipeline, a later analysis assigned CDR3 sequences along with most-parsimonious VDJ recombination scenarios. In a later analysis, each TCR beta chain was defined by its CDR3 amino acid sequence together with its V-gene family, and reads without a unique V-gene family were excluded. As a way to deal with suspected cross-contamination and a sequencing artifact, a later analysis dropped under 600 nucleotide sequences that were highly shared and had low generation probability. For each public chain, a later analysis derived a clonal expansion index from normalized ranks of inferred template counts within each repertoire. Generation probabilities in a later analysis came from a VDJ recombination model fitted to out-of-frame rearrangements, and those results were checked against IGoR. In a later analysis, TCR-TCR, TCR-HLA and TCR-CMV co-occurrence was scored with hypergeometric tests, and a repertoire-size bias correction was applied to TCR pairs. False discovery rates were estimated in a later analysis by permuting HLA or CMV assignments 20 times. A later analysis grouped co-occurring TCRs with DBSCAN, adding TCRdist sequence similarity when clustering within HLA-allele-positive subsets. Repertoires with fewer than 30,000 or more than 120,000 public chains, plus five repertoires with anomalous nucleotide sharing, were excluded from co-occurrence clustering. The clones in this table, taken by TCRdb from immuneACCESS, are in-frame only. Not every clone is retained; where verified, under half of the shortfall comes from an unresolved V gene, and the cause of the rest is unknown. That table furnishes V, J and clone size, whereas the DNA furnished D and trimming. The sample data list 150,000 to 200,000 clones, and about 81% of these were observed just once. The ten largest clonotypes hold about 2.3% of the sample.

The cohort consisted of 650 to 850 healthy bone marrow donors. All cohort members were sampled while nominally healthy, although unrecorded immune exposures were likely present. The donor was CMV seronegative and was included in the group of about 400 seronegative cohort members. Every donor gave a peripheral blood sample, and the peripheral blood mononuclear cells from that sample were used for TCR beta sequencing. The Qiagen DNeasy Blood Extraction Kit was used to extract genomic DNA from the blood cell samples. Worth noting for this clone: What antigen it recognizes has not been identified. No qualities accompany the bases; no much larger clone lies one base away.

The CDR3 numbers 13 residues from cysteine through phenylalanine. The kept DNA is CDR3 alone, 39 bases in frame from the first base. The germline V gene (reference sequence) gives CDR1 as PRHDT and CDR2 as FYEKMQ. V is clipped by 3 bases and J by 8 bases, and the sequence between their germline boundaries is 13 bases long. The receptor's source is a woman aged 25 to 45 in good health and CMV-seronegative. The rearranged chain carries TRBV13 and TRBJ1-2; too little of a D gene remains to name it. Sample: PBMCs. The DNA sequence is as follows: TGTGCCAGCAGCTTCTTAGACTCGTCCGGCTACACCTTC. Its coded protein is CASSFLDSSGYTF.